Listed below are T cell receptor beta chains from one sample, sequenced in a study of OX40 agonist ivuxolimab in advanced cancers. Generated by immunoSEQ multiplex PCR, the TCRdb table keeps only in-frame clones and is missing some. The sample yields under 85,000 clones, roughly 85% seen once. This material consisted of CD4+ or CD8+ T cells sorted from blood, taken in a trial of the OX40 agonist ivuxolimab. These receptors were taken from an adult with an advanced solid tumor such as melanoma, head and neck, liver or kidney cancer. Each CDR3 is given with its conserved first and last residue. D genes are given only for firm matches. Some rows have no size entry. The others give once, few or many, or a class for an expanded clone.

D	V	J	length	size	DNA	CDR3
-	TRBV7-9	TRBJ2-3	15	-	TGTGCCAGCACCCTAGGGGCCTCGACCACAGATACGCAGTATTTT	CASTLGASTTDTQYF
-	TRBV6-5	TRBJ2-5	14	-	TGTGCCAGCACAAGGACACGTCAACTGGAGACCCAGTACTTC	CASTRTRQLETQYF
TRBD2	TRBV7-8	TRBJ2-7	17	once	TGTGCCAGCAGCTTACGGTCGCTTAGCGGGAGAACCTACGAGCAGTACTTC	CASSLRSLSGRTYEQYF
TRBD1	TRBV6-5	TRBJ2-7	14	-	TGTGCCAGCAGTTTCATACAGGGGAGCAACGAGCAGTACTTC	CASSFIQGSNEQYF
-	TRBV6-6	TRBJ1-2	14	once	TGTGCCAGCAGCCTCCGGGATTTCAACTATGGCTACACCTTC	CASSLRDFNYGYTF
TRBD1	TRBV5-6	TRBJ2-7	13	-	TGTGCCAGCAGTTCCGACAGGGGGCTCGAGCAGTACTTC	CASSSDRGLEQYF
-	TRBV30	TRBJ1-1	15	-	TGTGCCTGGAGTTGGGCAGGGGTTAGGAGCACTGAAGCTTTCTTT	CAWSWAGVRSTEAFF
-	TRBV19	TRBJ2-5	15	once	TGTGCCAGTAGTACCCTCTCCCGGGACTTAGAGACCCAGTACTTC	CASSTLSRDLETQYF
TRBD2	TRBV18	TRBJ2-3	15	-	TGTGCCAGCTCACCGTCTAGCGGGAGAACAGATACGCAGTATTTT	CASSPSSGRTDTQYF
TRBD1	TRBV6-1	TRBJ1-5	14	-	TGTGCCAGCAGACCGGGACAGGACAATCAGCCCCAGCATTTT	CASRPGQDNQPQHF
-	TRBV5-1	TRBJ2-2	14	-	TGCGCCAGCAGCTACTTGACAGGTATCGGGGAGCTGTTTTTT	CASSYLTGIGELFF
-	TRBV2	TRBJ1-1	15	-	TGTGCCAGCGGCCCATTTAAGGGGGGAAACACTGAAGCTTTCTTT	CASGPFKGGNTEAFF
-	TRBV15	TRBJ2-7	15	-	TGTGCCACCAGCAGAGATCGCAGGGGAAAAAGCGAGCAGTACTTC	CATSRDRRGKSEQYF
-	TRBV7-8	TRBJ2-3	13	-	TGTGCCAGCAGACCGACCACAGGCGATACGCAGTATTTT	CASRPTTGDTQYF
TRBD1	TRBV18	TRBJ1-3	16	-	TGTGCCAGCTCACCAAATGGACAGGGCTCTGGAAACACCATATATTTT	CASSPNGQGSGNTIYF
TRBD1	TRBV30	TRBJ1-5	14	few	TGTGCCTGGAGTAGGACAGGGACCAATCAGCCCCAGCATTTT	CAWSRTGTNQPQHF
-	TRBV7-8	TRBJ2-7	14	-	TGTGCCAGCAGCTTCAATCAAGGGCCCTACGAGCAGTACTTC	CASSFNQGPYEQYF
-	TRBV28	TRBJ1-1	16	-	TGTGCCAGCAGTTTTATCCTTGGGGATCAGAACACTGAAGCTTTCTTT	CASSFILGDQNTEAFF
TRBD2	TRBV7-2	TRBJ2-2	15	-	TGTGCCAGCAGCTGGGGACTAGCCGGCGCCGGGGAGCTGTTTTTT	CASSWGLAGAGELFF
-	TRBV11-2	TRBJ1-3	14	-	TGTGCCGGCAGCCCTGGCTACTCTGGAAACACCATATATTTT	CAGSPGYSGNTIYF
-	TRBV27	TRBJ1-1	19	-	TGTGCCAGCAGTTTATCAGGTCCCGGTAGGGGGGCTTGGAACACTGAAGCTTTCTTT	CASSLSGPGRGAWNTEAFF
-	TRBV29-1	TRBJ1-1	15	few	TGCAGCGTTGTAAGGGACCCGGGGGTGAACACTGAAGCTTTCTTT	CSVVRDPGVNTEAFF
TRBD1	TRBV9	TRBJ2-1	17	-	TGTGCCAGCAGCGTAACAGGACAGGGGGCGGGTTACAATGAGCAGTTCTTC	CASSVTGQGAGYNEQFF
-	TRBV10-1	TRBJ2-2	14	-	TGCGCCAGCAGCAGGCTCGTGAACACCGGGGAGCTGTTTTTT	CASSRLVNTGELFF
-	TRBV10-3	TRBJ2-2	16	-	TGTGCCATCAGACTATCCATCGGAGGGCTGGGAGGGGAGCTGTTTTTT	CAIRLSIGGLGGELFF
-	TRBV7-8	TRBJ1-1	15	-	TGTGCCAGCAGCCGCAGAACAAGAGGGTACACTGAAGCTTTCTTT	CASSRRTRGYTEAFF
-	TRBV5-1	TRBJ2-5	15	few	TGCGCCAGCAGCTCGCGCCGGGACACCCAAGAGACCCAGTACTTC	CASSSRRDTQETQYF
-	TRBV7-2	TRBJ2-7	14	-	TGTGCCAGCAGCTTAACTACGGGTTCCTACGAGCAGTACTTC	CASSLTTGSYEQYF